Listed here is a single T cell receptor (beta chain). Its matching antigen is unknown. The data were taken from a study of cytomegalovirus exposure and HLA in healthy donors. Findings and caveats of the study: Rates of TCR association differed by HLA locus in a later analysis, with DRB1 highest and HLA-C lowest.

The CDR3 sequence is 15 residues long. From germline, CDR1 is KGHSH and CDR2 LQKENI. Trimming cost V 5 bases and J 4 bases; bases outside gene matches: 5. PCR amplification relied on 60 Vbeta primers (plus 13 Jbeta primers). Produced via immunoSEQ multiplex PCR; TCRdb's table is partial and in-frame only. The repertoire has around 120,000 clones, about 70% of them found once; the top ten carry roughly 2.6%. This TCR was recovered from a man in his fifties or sixties in good health and CMV-seropositive. The sequenced sample was PBMCs. This chain uses TRBV18 with TRBJ2-1; 10 bases line up with TRBD1. CDR3 DNA: TGTGCCAGCTCAGCTCCGGGACAGGGGTACAATGAGCAGTTCTTC. It specifies CASSAPGQGYNEQFF.